The clone carrying this T cell receptor beta chain is a singleton in its sample. Antigen specificity is unknown. The record originates from a study of T cell responses to AZD1222 COVID-19 vaccine. Study results and caveats: Regions 160-218 and 743-854 held dominance among vaccine-associated CD4 TCRs, which spanned spike. Of spike-specific TCRs, nearly half reportedly target regions left unmutated in variants.

Pooling of second doses given at about 4 or about 12 weeks was done. The repertoire was sequenced with immunoSEQ multiplex PCR; TCRdb's copy has only in-frame clones and lacks some. The repertoire holds around 130,000 clones, approximately 90% seen once, with 3% to 4% in the top ten. This CDR3 comprises 15 residues. Deletions cut 6 bases from V and 1 base from J, with 15 bases between. Germline V CDR1 and CDR2: SEHNR, FQNEAQ (reference sequence). The chain couples TRBV7-9 to TRBJ1-1; the D gene is possibly TRBD1 (5 bases). The receptor's source is an adult who received the AZD1222 COVID-19 vaccine. The sample in question was peripheral blood, obtained 28 days after the second AZD1222 dose. The CDR3 is CASRHNLGQNTEAFF. The CDR3 region has the DNA TGTGCCAGCAGACACAACCTTGGACAGAACACTGAAGCTTTCTTT.